The rows below give T cell receptor beta chains drawn from one sample of a study of neurological immune-mediated disorders. TCRdb re-called the 5' RACE reads with MiXCR, one entry per CDR3 protein. Among more than 40,000 distinct CDR3 sequences listed, 1.9% were seen once. The sequencing input was PBMCs. These receptor sequences come from a woman aged 40-49 years with multiple sclerosis. Each CDR3 is given with its conserved first and last residue. The D gene is left open where the match is weak. Clone size is shown for a subset of rows, as once, few, many or a class of expanded clone.

>TRBV20-1|many|.|TRBJ1-1
CSAGRGNVAFF
TGCAGTGCCGGACGGGGGAATGTAGCTTTCTTT
>TRBV29-1|many|TRBD1|TRBJ1-1
CSIRGQGLTEAFF
TGCAGCATCCGGGGACAGGGCCTCACTGAAGCTTTCTTT
>TRBV5-4|many|TRBD2|TRBJ2-3
CASSLTSGSTDTQYF
TGTGCCAGCAGCTTGACTAGCGGATCCACAGATACGCAGTATTTT
>TRBV6-6|many|TRBD2|TRBJ2-7
CASRPPGLAIYEQYF
TGTGCCAGCAGGCCTCCGGGACTAGCGATCTACGAGCAGTACTTC
>TRBV12-3/TRBV12-4|many|.|TRBJ1-1
CASSLSGPSTEAFF
TGTGCCAGCAGTTTATCAGGGCCAAGCACTGAAGCTTTCTTT
>TRBV29-1|many|.|TRBJ2-3
CSVEPGQNTDTQYF
TGCAGCGTTGAGCCCGGACAAAACACAGATACGCAGTATTTT
>TRBV10-3|many|TRBD2|TRBJ2-3
CAIRRGGPGTDTQYF
TGTGCCATCAGGCGGGGGGGGCCTGGCACAGATACGCAGTATTTT
>TRBV30|many|.|TRBJ2-5
CAWSAPQGAQYF
TGTGCCTGGAGTGCTCCACAGGGTGCCCAGTACTTC
>TRBV5-1|many|TRBD1|TRBJ1-1
CASSLRGTGGKEAEAFF
TGCGCCAGCAGCTTGAGGGGGACAGGGGGCAAAGAGGCTGAAGCTTTCTTT
>TRBV5-1|many|TRBD2|TRBJ2-1
CASSAQTSGTYNEQFF
TGCGCCAGCAGCGCCCAGACTAGCGGGACTTACAATGAGCAGTTCTTC
>TRBV12-3/TRBV12-4|many|TRBD2|TRBJ2-3
CASTLHGRTDTQYF
TGTGCCAGCACCCTCCACGGGAGGACCGATACGCAGTATTTT
>TRBV5-1|many|TRBD1|TRBJ1-1
CASTLGQGARAFF
TGCGCCAGCACCCTCGGCCAGGGGGCTAGAGCTTTCTTT
>TRBV15|many|TRBD1|TRBJ2-7
CATSRDGAGGSEQYF
TGTGCCACCAGCAGAGACGGGGCAGGGGGAAGCGAGCAGTACTTC
>TRBV12-3/TRBV12-4|many|.|TRBJ2-2
CASSSGIRAGELFF
TGTGCCAGCAGTTCGGGGATTCGGGCTGGGGAGCTGTTTTTT
>TRBV20-1|many|TRBD2|TRBJ2-1
CSAQGLAGDSSYNEQFF
TGCAGTGCTCAGGGACTAGCGGGGGATAGCTCCTACAATGAGCAGTTCTTC
>TRBV20-1|many|TRBD1|TRBJ2-7
CSAYRGRGNEQYF
TGCAGTGCTTACAGGGGGCGCGGGAACGAGCAGTACTTC
>TRBV6-6|many|.|TRBJ1-4
CASRGQKGEKLFF
TGTGCCAGCAGAGGACAGAAAGGTGAAAAACTGTTTTTT
>TRBV20-1|many|.|TRBJ2-2
CSAPQGGNTGELFF
TGCAGTGCCCCCCAGGGGGGCAACACCGGGGAGCTGTTTTTT
>TRBV20-1|many|.|TRBJ1-2
CSARGVSLYGYTF
TGCAGTGCTCGGGGGGTAAGCCTCTATGGCTACACCTTC
>TRBV6-2/TRBV6-3|many|.|TRBJ1-1
CASSFLTATSEAFF
TGTGCCAGCAGTTTCTTAACAGCAACCTCCGAAGCTTTCTTT
>TRBV7-8|few|TRBD1|TRBJ2-1
CASSRDRGGEQFF
TGTGCCAGCAGCCGCGACAGGGGAGGTGAGCAGTTCTTC
>TRBV20-1|many|TRBD1|TRBJ1-6
CSARGEGGSPLHF
TGCAGTGCTAGAGGTGAAGGGGGCTCACCCCTCCACTTT
>TRBV5-1|many|.|TRBJ2-7
CASSLEGLYEQYF
TGCGCCAGCAGCTTGGAAGGACTCTACGAGCAGTACTTC
>TRBV2|many|.|TRBJ1-4
CASSFQNEKLFF
TGTGCCAGCAGTTTTCAGAATGAAAAACTGTTTTTT
>TRBV7-9|many|.|TRBJ2-5
CAAGGVQETQYF
TGTGCCGCGGGCGGGGTGCAAGAGACCCAGTACTTC
>TRBV6-5|many|.|TRBJ1-2
CASSTTPANYGYTF
TGTGCCAGCAGTACCACACCAGCTAACTATGGCTACACCTTC
>TRBV29-1|many|.|TRBJ1-3
CSVEDPFSGNTIYF
TGCAGCGTTGAAGATCCTTTCTCTGGAAACACCATATATTTT
>TRBV12-3/TRBV12-4|many|.|TRBJ1-1
CASKRFRTEAFF
TGTGCCTCCAAGAGGTTTCGGACTGAAGCTTTCTTT
>TRBV7-9|many|.|TRBJ1-2
CASSLLVAGDYTF
TGTGCCAGCAGCCTCTTGGTGGCAGGGGACTACACCTTC
>TRBV7-2|many|.|TRBJ2-3
CASSPRQSSTDTQYF
TGTGCCAGCAGCCCTAGACAGTCTAGCACAGATACGCAGTATTTT
>TRBV18|few|.|TRBJ1-6
CASSPRAGSPLHF
TGTGCCAGCTCACCTAGGGCTGGTTCACCCCTCCACTTT
>TRBV29-1|many|.|TRBJ2-2
CSVERGTGTGELFF
TGCAGCGTTGAACGGGGGACGGGCACCGGGGAGCTGTTTTTT
>TRBV6-4|.|.|TRBJ2-3
CASSRESTDTQYF
TGTGCCAGCAGCAGGGAAAGCACAGATACGCAGTATTTT
>TRBV20-1|many|TRBD2|TRBJ2-1
CSAPSGGVYNEQFF
TGCAGTGCTCCTAGCGGGGGGGTCTACAATGAGCAGTTCTTC
>TRBV6-1|many|.|TRBJ2-7
CASSEGARGSYEQYF
TGTGCCAGCAGTGAAGGGGCCCGGGGATCCTACGAGCAGTACTTC
>TRBV29-1|many|TRBD2|TRBJ2-1
CSVELTSGGASTYNEQFF
TGCAGCGTTGAGCTTACTAGCGGGGGGGCCTCTACCTACAATGAGCAGTTCTTC
>TRBV29-1|many|.|TRBJ2-7
CSVVGGHGMVEQYF
TGCAGCGTTGTAGGTGGACACGGGATGGTCGAGCAGTACTTC
>TRBV7-8|many|.|TRBJ2-3
CASSLVTGGMDLGDTQYF
TGTGCCAGCAGCTTAGTAACTGGAGGGATGGACCTGGGAGATACGCAGTATTTT
>TRBV7-6|many|.|TRBJ2-3
CASSSRTTDTQYF
TGTGCCAGCAGCTCGAGAACCACAGATACGCAGTATTTT
>TRBV10-3|many|TRBD2|TRBJ2-3
CAISESASGASTDTQYF
TGTGCCATCAGTGAGTCGGCTAGCGGGGCTTCCACAGATACGCAGTATTTT
>TRBV6-5|many|.|TRBJ2-3
CASRSTSLDTDTQYF
TGTGCCAGCAGATCCACTAGTCTTGACACAGATACGCAGTATTTT
>TRBV7-8|many|.|TRBJ1-1
CASSTSGNTEAFF
TGTGCCAGCAGCACCTCAGGGAACACTGAAGCTTTCTTT
>TRBV7-9|many|TRBD1|TRBJ2-1
CASSPQGNNEQFF
TGTGCCAGCAGCCCACAGGGGAACAATGAGCAGTTCTTC
>TRBV29-1|many|.|TRBJ2-3
CSGGGQGPNTQYF
TGCAGCGGAGGGGGGCAGGGTCCGAATACGCAGTATTTT
>TRBV12-3/TRBV12-4|many|.|TRBJ2-1
CASSRGGNEQFF
TGTGCCAGCAGCAGAGGGGGCAATGAGCAGTTCTTC
>TRBV10-3|many|.|TRBJ1-2
CAISESQGSRRANYGYTF
TGTGCCATCAGTGAGTCGCAGGGGAGTCGCCGAGCTAACTATGGCTACACCTTC
>TRBV20-1|many|TRBD2|TRBJ2-2
CSARTHTGLAGETGELFF
TGCAGTGCTAGAACTCACACCGGACTAGCGGGGGAGACCGGGGAGCTGTTTTTT
>TRBV20-1|many|TRBD1|TRBJ2-7
CSAREGTGVYEQYF
TGCAGTGCTAGAGAGGGGACAGGGGTCTACGAGCAGTACTTC
>TRBV25-1|many|.|TRBJ2-3
CASSAPGAPDTQYF
TGTGCCAGCAGTGCACCGGGGGCCCCAGATACGCAGTATTTT
>TRBV5-1|many|.|TRBJ1-2
CASSDGRGTYGYTF
TGCGCCAGCAGTGACGGTCGGGGGACCTATGGCTACACCTTC
>TRBV11-2|many|.|TRBJ1-5
CASSLMSNQPQHF
TGTGCCAGCAGCTTAATGAGCAATCAGCCCCAGCATTTT
>TRBV4-1|many|TRBD1|TRBJ2-2
CASSRGRQGATGELFF
TGCGCCAGCAGCCGGGGCCGACAGGGGGCCACCGGGGAGCTGTTTTTT
>TRBV7-3|many|TRBD2|TRBJ2-3
CASSFLPSGGRTDTQYF
TGTGCCAGCAGCTTTCTTCCTAGCGGGGGACGCACAGATACGCAGTATTTT
>TRBV5-1|many|TRBD1|TRBJ1-1
CASSNYRGHMNTEAFF
TGCGCCAGCAGCAATTACAGGGGGCACATGAACACTGAAGCTTTCTTT
>TRBV6-6|many|TRBD1|TRBJ2-3
CASSTHNRGRTDTQYF
TGTGCCAGCAGTACCCACAACAGGGGGCGCACAGATACGCAGTATTTT